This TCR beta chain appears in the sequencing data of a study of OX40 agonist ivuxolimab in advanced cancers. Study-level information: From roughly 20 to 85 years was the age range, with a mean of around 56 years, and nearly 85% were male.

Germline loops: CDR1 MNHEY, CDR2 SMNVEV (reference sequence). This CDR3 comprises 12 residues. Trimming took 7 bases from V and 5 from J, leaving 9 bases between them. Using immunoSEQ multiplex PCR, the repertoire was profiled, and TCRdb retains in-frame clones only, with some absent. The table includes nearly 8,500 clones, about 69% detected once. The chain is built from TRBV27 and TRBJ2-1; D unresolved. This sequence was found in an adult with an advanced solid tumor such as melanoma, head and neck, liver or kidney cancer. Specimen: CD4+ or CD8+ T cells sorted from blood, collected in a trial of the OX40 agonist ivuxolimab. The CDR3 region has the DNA TGTGCCAGCACCCGCAGTGACAATGAGCAGTTCTTC. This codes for CASTRSDNEQFF.